One sample yielded the 6 T cell receptor beta chains listed below, sequenced in a study of memory CD4+ T cells and cytomegalovirus serostatus. Assay: immunoSEQ multiplex PCR; the TCRdb copy retains only in-frame clones and omits some. The sample has roughly 60,000 clones; roughly three quarters are singletons. The sort gate was single viable CD3+CD4+CD8-CD45RO+ cells for memory CD4+ T cells. The material sequenced was memory CD4+ T cells from blood. Receptors were obtained from an adult in good health and CMV-seronegative.

This clone was seen only once. This chain uses TRBV6-1 with TRBJ1-2, with 7 bases fitting TRBD1. In germline, CDR1 is MNHNS, CDR2 SASEGT. The CDR3 runs to 14 residues. V gave up 7 bases and J gave up 7 bases; unmatched junction bases: 12. The CDR3, as DNA: TGTGCCAGCATCCCCGGACAGGTCGTGGGTGGCTACACCTTC. Its translation is CASIPGQVVGGYTF.

This clone was detected only once. The chain has TRBV28 and TRBJ2-7; maybe TRBD2 (5 bases). The CDR3 extends over 14 amino acids. Germline CDR1 MDHEN, CDR2 SYDVKM. V lost 6 bases and J lost 2, with 14 bases in between. This CDR3 is CASRTRADPYEQYF. As DNA, the CDR3 is TGTGCCAGCAGGACCCGAGCGGACCCCTACGAGCAGTACTTC.

The CDR3 sequence is CASSLEMGRRGEKLFF. CDR3 in DNA: TGTGCCAGCAGCTTAGAGATGGGCCGGAGGGGTGAAAAACTGTTTTTT. The V call is TRBV7-9, the J call TRBJ1-4; D is possibly TRBD1 (5 bases). Trimming cost V 1 base and J 7 bases, with 16 bases left between them. In germline, CDR1 is SEHNR, CDR2 FQNEAQ (reference sequence). This CDR3 is 16 amino acids long. Combining the CDR3 with reference TRBV7-9 and TRBJ1-4 gives the whole variable domain DTGVSQNPRHKITKRGQNVTFRCDPISEHNRLYWYRQTLGQGPEFLTYFQNEAQLEKSRLLSDRFSAERPKGSFSTLEIQRTEQGDSAMYLCASSLEMGRRGEKLFFGSGTQLSVL.

This clone has only a few counts. The rearrangement uses TRBV27 and TRBJ1-3; unclear D gene. CDR1 is MNHEY, CDR2 SMNVEV, per germline (reference sequence). Trimming removed 6 bases from V and 0 bases from J, with 12 bases in between. There are 15 residues in the CDR3. The CDR3 region is CASRDGRLSGNTIYF. CDR3 sequence (DNA): TGTGCCAGCAGGGACGGGAGGCTCTCTGGAAACACCATATATTTT.

This chain connects TRBV18 to TRBJ1-2, with TRBD1 as a possible D gene (5 bases). Trimming cost V 3 bases and J 1 base, with 9 bases left between them. The CDR3 is 14 amino acids. Per the germline V gene, CDR1 is KGHSH and CDR2 is LQKENI. The CDR3 here is CASSPGRGNYGYTF. The CDR3 region has the DNA TGTGCCAGCTCACCCGGGAGGGGTAACTATGGCTACACCTTC. Full variable domain (rest looked up from reference TRBV18 and TRBJ1-2): NAGVMQNPRHLVRRRGQEARLRCSPMKGHSHVYWYRQLPEEGLKFMVYLQKENIIDESGMPKERFSAEFPKEGPSILRIQQVVRGDSAAYFCASSPGRGNYGYTFGSGTRLTVV.

The genes are TRBV5-1 and TRBJ2-3; tentatively, D is TRBD2 (6 bases). This CDR3 has 16 amino acids. The germline V gene has CDR1 SGHRS and CDR2 YFSETQ. V dropped 3 bases and J dropped 5 bases, with 19 bases sitting between them. CDR3 sequence (DNA): TGCGCCAGCAGCTCCGCCGGAGGTGGGAGGAGAGATACGCAGTATTTT. Protein product: CASSSAGGGRRDTQYF.